Sequencing of this TCR beta chain was carried out in a study of blood T cell repertoires in COVID-19. This CDR3 has 16 amino acids. Germline-derived CDR1 and CDR2 are SGHDN and FVKESK. The V end lost 5 bases, the J end lost 0 bases, and 14 bases lay between the germline ends. Per the original data handling: Reference gene primer amplification gave nucleated cell count estimates. Assay: immunoSEQ multiplex PCR; the TCRdb copy retains only in-frame clones and omits some. The V and J calls and clone size are taken from that table; D and trimming were inferred from the DNA. Here the sample spans over 200,000 clones, about four fifths being singletons.

The source material was peripheral blood. V gene TRBV14 combines with J gene TRBJ1-3; a weak D match, TRBD1 (5 bases). This TCR came from a woman aged 45-65 years with acute or convalescent COVID-19. The CDR3 coding sequence is TGTGCCAGCAGCTCAAGGGGTTTAATCTCTGGAAACACCATATATTTT. Amino acids: CASSSRGLISGNTIYF.